A single sample is the source of the 8 T cell receptor beta chains below, sequenced in a study of T cell repertoires in cytomegalovirus infection. TCRdb re-called the reads through MiXCR, storing one row per CDR3 protein. The repertoire has under 800,000 distinct CDR3 sequences, 20% to 30% of them found once; the top ten carry 7% to 9%. The sequenced sample consisted of CD8+ T cells from PBMCs. These receptor sequences come from a human donor in good health (CMV status not recorded). Some clones in this sample may be carry-over from other donors' samples.

This clonotype was seen repeatedly, ten times or more. J is TRBJ2-2 and V is TRBV7-3; D gene unclear. CDR1 is SGHTA, CDR2 FQGTGA, per germline. Trimming shortened V by 4 bases and J by 0 bases, and 9 bases separated the two germline ends. CDR3 length: 15 amino acids. The CDR3 DNA follows: TGTGCCAGCAGCTCCGAGGAAACGAACACCGGGGAGCTGTTTTTT. Translated: CASSSEETNTGELFF.

This clonotype has a count of ten or more. The CDR3 DNA sequence: TGTGCCAGCAGACATCGGGAGTCGAGGGAGACTGAAGCTTTCTTT. Protein product: CASRHRESRETEAFF. The chain is built from TRBV12-3 or TRBV12-4 and TRBJ1-1; unclear D gene. Trimming cost V 6 bases and J 5 bases, with 19 bases left between them. The CDR3 contains 15 residues.

This clonotype was seen only a few times. The gene calls are TRBV9 and TRBJ1-1; D remains unclear. The length of the CDR3 is 14 residues. V lost 2 bases and J lost 1, with 9 bases in between. Germline CDR1 reads SGDLS; CDR2 reads YYNGEE. The CDR3 loop is CASSVSLSNTEAFF. The CDR3 DNA is TGTGCCAGCAGCGTTTCCCTGTCGAACACTGAAGCTTTCTTT.

This clonotype was seen ten or more times. The V and J genes are TRBV7-8 and TRBJ2-2, with D maybe TRBD1 (5 bases). Germline lookup yields CDR1 SGHVS and CDR2 FQNEAQ. The CDR3 runs to 14 residues. V was trimmed by 1 base and J by 6 bases, leaving 9 bases between them. This CDR3 is CASSLGQTPGELFF. The CDR3 DNA is TGTGCCAGCAGCTTAGGACAGACACCCGGGGAGCTGTTTTTT.

The table lists this clonotype with many counts. The chain combines TRBV6-5 with TRBJ2-5; D call uncertain. Germline CDR1 is MNHEY and CDR2 is SVGAGI. The CDR3 runs to 15 residues. V lost 5 bases and J lost 5, with 18 bases in between. The CDR3 region has the DNA TGTGCCAGCAGTCCCCCGGCCACCCTGGGGGAGACCCAGTACTTC. Its protein is CASSPPATLGETQYF.

The chain links TRBV27 to TRBJ2-1, with D unresolved. In germline, CDR1 is MNHEY, CDR2 SMNVEV (reference sequence). This CDR3 comprises 13 residues. Trimming left V 5 bases short and J 4 bases short, with 9 bases between. The CDR3 DNA is TGTGCCAGCAGTCGGACGAGGTACAATGAGCAGTTCTTC. This sequence encodes CASSRTRYNEQFF.

This clonotype was seen a handful of times. The chain employs TRBV6-6 and TRBJ1-1, with D hard to call. V lost 1 base, J lost 11 bases, and 17 bases lay in between. CDR1 is MNHNY, CDR2 SVGAGI, per germline (reference sequence). The CDR3 covers 14 residues. The CDR3 spells CASSYLDGQLSAFF. CDR3 nucleotides: TGTGCCAGCAGTTACTTGGACGGCCAGCTGTCGGCTTTCTTT.

Regarding this clonotype: A single base separates this from a much larger clone, so it may be a read error. V is TRBV7-4 and J is TRBJ2-1; D uncertain. V was cut by 3 bases and J by 5 bases, with 14 bases left in between. There are 15 residues in the CDR3. From germline, CDR1 is SGHVT and CDR2 SQSDAQ. The CDR3 DNA sequence: TGTGCCAGCAGCTTGCAATCTAGGTTCAACAATGAGCAGTTCTTC. This translates into CASSLQSRFNNEQFF.